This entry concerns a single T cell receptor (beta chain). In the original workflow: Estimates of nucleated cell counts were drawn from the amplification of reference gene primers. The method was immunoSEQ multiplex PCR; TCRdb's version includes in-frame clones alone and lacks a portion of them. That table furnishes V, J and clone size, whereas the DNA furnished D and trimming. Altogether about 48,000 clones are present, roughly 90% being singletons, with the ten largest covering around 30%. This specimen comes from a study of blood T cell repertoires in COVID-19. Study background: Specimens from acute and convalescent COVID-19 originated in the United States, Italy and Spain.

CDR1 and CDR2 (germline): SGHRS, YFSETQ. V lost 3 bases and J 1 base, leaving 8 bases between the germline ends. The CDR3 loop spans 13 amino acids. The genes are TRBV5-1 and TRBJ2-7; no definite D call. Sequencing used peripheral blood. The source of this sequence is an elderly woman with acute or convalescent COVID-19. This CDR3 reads CASSSQVSYEQYF. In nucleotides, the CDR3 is TGCGCCAGCAGCTCTCAGGTTTCCTACGAGCAGTACTTC.